This T cell receptor (beta chain) comes out of a study of immune cell composition in non-small cell lung cancer. The table came from immunoSEQ multiplex PCR; TCRdb's copy has only in-frame clones and leaves some out. The sample lists around 6,400 clones; 87% were seen once. The normal lung sample lay at least 3 cm, and maximally far, from the tumour. Deletions cut 0 bases from V and 0 bases from J, with 9 bases between. The CDR3 contains 16 residues. Germline lookup yields CDR1 ENHRY and CDR2 SYGVKD. The sequence was obtained from a human donor with non-small cell lung cancer. The sequencing input was non-adjacent lung tissue. The V and J genes are TRBV10-3 and TRBJ2-1; D uncertain. The CDR3: CAISESMASSYNEQFF. The CDR3 bases are TGTGCCATCAGTGAGTCGATGGCTTCCTCCTACAATGAGCAGTTCTTC.